These 14 T cell receptor beta chains came from one sample sequenced in a study of breast tumors, draining lymph nodes, adjacent tissues. MiXCR, applied by TCRdb to the multiplex PCR reads, yields one record per CDR3 protein. The repertoire consists of under 150,000 distinct CDR3 sequences, with 21% occurring once and the leading ten covering about 2.2%. Samples came from axillary lymph nodes draining the breast cancer. Sample: axillary lymph node tissue. Receptor source: a female donor with breast cancer. Some clones in this sample may be carry-over from other donors' samples.

A remark on this clonotype: With a much larger clone just one base away, this may be a read error. The chain recombines TRBV4-1 with TRBJ1-2; 7 bases are shared with TRBD1. The CDR3 consists of 16 residues. V lost 4 bases and J lost 2; bases outside the gene matches: 10. Germline V gene sequence: CDR1 MGHRA, CDR2 YSYEKL. This CDR3 is CASSRMRTGLNYGYTF. The CDR3 coding sequence is TGCGCCAGCAGCCGAATGAGGACAGGACTAAACTATGGCTACACCTTC.

This clonotype was counted ten times or more. The chain uses TRBV3-1 and TRBJ2-7; 7 bases match TRBD2. CDR1 is LGHDT and CDR2 is YNNKEL in the germline V gene (reference sequence). There are 14 residues in the CDR3. With 1 base clipped from V and 3 bases from J, the junction kept 3 bases outside the gene matches. The CDR3 region is CASSQGGRNYEQYF. The CDR3 DNA reads as TGTGCCAGCAGCCAAGGCGGGAGAAACTACGAGCAGTACTTC.

This clonotype was seen many times. V is TRBV20-1 and J is TRBJ1-5; the D is unclear. CDR1 and CDR2 (germline): DFQATT, SNEGSKA (reference sequence). Trimming removed 2 bases at V and 5 bases at J, with 10 bases between. The CDR3 length is 13 residues. The CDR3 DNA reads TGCAGTGCTAGATTGGGAAATGATCAGCCCCAGCATTTT. Residues: CSARLGNDQPQHF.

This clonotype was seen many times. The CDR3 coding sequence is TGCAGTGCTACTGGACTAGCGGGAGGGCACATCCGCACAGATACGCAGTATTTT. Translated: CSATGLAGGHIRTDTQYF. The rearrangement uses TRBV20-1 and TRBJ2-3; the match to TRBD2 covers 15 bases. Looked up from germline, CDR1 is DFQATT and CDR2 is SNEGSKA (reference sequence). With 4 bases clipped from V and 1 base from J, the junction kept 9 bases outside the gene matches. CDR3 length equals 18 residues.

This clonotype was counted at least ten times. V usage is TRBV4-2 and J usage is TRBJ1-2, with D perhaps TRBD1 (5 bases). The CDR3 spans 16 residues. Germline CDR1 reads LGHNA; CDR2 reads YNFKEQ. The V end lost 4 bases, the J end lost 1 base, and 16 bases lay between the germline ends. CDR3 amino acids: CASSRVGAVGNYGYTF. CDR3 in DNA: TGTGCCAGCAGCCGCGTCGGGGCCGTAGGTAACTATGGCTACACCTTC.

This clonotype has a count of ten or more. The chain uses TRBV15 and TRBJ2-5, with D unclear. This CDR3 has 15 amino acids. Looked up from germline, CDR1 is LNHNV and CDR2 is YYDKDF (reference sequence). Trimming removed 0 bases from V and 3 bases from J, with 11 bases in between. Here the CDR3 reads CATSREVRQEETQYF. The CDR3 region has the DNA TGTGCCACCAGCAGAGAGGTCAGACAAGAAGAGACCCAGTACTTC.

As concerns this clonotype: It may be a read error: a sequence one base away is much more abundant. The chain carries TRBV7-9 and TRBJ2-2; D tentatively fits TRBD1 or TRBD2 (6 bases each). The V gene's germline CDR1 is SEHNR and CDR2 FQNEAQ (reference sequence). The CDR3 runs to 13 residues. CDR3 amino acids: CAGSLGGYGELFF. In nucleotides, the CDR3 is TGTGCCGGCAGCTTAGGGGGGTACGGGGAGCTGTTTTTT.

In the case of this clonotype: This could be a read error, since a much larger clone is one nucleotide away. The chain has TRBV13 and TRBJ2-1; 10 bases are shared with TRBD2. This CDR3 has 17 amino acids. Germline V lookup: CDR1 PRHDT, CDR2 FYEKMQ (reference sequence). DNA of the CDR3: TGTGCCAGCAGCCAAGGGCTAGCGGGAGAGCGGTACAATGGGCAGTTCTTC. Amino acids: CASSQGLAGERYNGQFF.

This clonotype has just one count. The chain couples TRBV7-2 to TRBJ1-1; tentative D call: TRBD1 (5 bases). Germline CDR1 and CDR2: SGHTA and FQGNSA. This CDR3 has 13 amino acids. The V gene lost 5 bases and the J gene lost 8 bases, with 15 bases spanning the gap. CDR3 amino acids: CASSIPGGGEAFF. The CDR3 nucleotides are TGTGCCAGCAGCATCCCCGGGGGAGGCGAAGCTTTCTTT.

In its sample, this clonotype was seen many times. The gene calls are TRBV6-5 and TRBJ1-6, with D tentatively TRBD1 (5 bases). Germline loops: CDR1 MNHEY, CDR2 SVGAGI. The CDR3 is made up of 16 amino acids. Trimming left V 2 bases short and J 7 bases short, with 15 bases between. The CDR3: CASSYRGDGGNSPLHF. The CDR3 nucleotides are TGTGCCAGCAGTTACCGGGGGGACGGCGGGAATTCACCCCTCCACTTT.

This chain joins TRBV10-3 and TRBJ2-2; 9 bases map to TRBD2. This CDR3 spans 20 amino acids. V was clipped by 2 bases and J by 5 bases; unmatched bases: 18. Germline CDR1 reads ENHRY; CDR2 reads SYGVKD. DNA for the CDR3: TGTGCCATCAGTGAGGAGACTAGCGGCGGTATTCGGTGGAATACCGGGGAGCTGTTTTTT. This encodes CAISEETSGGIRWNTGELFF.

This clonotype was picked up many times. The gene calls are TRBV20-1 and TRBJ2-3; unclear D gene. This CDR3 spans 15 amino acids. Germline CDR1 and CDR2: DFQATT and SNEGSKA (reference sequence). Trimming pared 3 bases from V and 2 bases from J, leaving 15 bases between. CDR3 sequence reads: CSASSRQAHTDTQYF. The CDR3 nucleotides read TGCAGTGCTAGTTCCCGGCAAGCGCACACAGATACGCAGTATTTT.

This clonotype was seen at least ten times. The rearrangement links TRBV5-1 to TRBJ2-3; TRBD1 matches 7 bases. Germline loops: CDR1 SGHRS, CDR2 YFSETQ. CDR3 length equals 16 residues. Trimming at V came to 0 bases and at J to 2 bases, leaving 6 bases not matched to a gene. DNA for the CDR3: TGCGCCAGCAGCTTGGATACGGGACAGCCCACAGATACGCAGTATTTT. Its translation is CASSLDTGQPTDTQYF. The whole variable domain, filled in from reference TRBV5-1 and TRBJ2-3, reads KAGVTQTPRYLIKTRGQQVTLSCSPISGHRSVSWYQQTPGQGLQFLFEYFSETQRNKGNFPGRFSGRQFSNSRSEMNVSTLELGDSALYLCASSLDTGQPTDTQYFGPGTRLTVL.

The rearrangement joins TRBV27 to TRBJ2-2; D may be TRBD1 (5 bases). The CDR3 is 14 amino acids. The germline CDR1 and CDR2 sequences are MNHEY and SMNVEV (reference sequence). V gave up 8 bases and J gave up 7 bases, with 17 bases separating them. The CDR3 DNA reads as TGTGCCAGCCGGTCAGGGCTAGAGGTCGGGGAGCTGTTTTTT. This gives the protein CASRSGLEVGELFF.